Given below is one TCR beta chain in context. The record originates from a study of blood T cell repertoires in COVID-19. Turning to the study itself: Acute and convalescent COVID-19 specimens originated in the United States, Italy and Spain. T cells, B-cell-depleted T cells, or PBMCs supplied cDNA or gDNA.

V was pared by 2 bases and J by 7 bases, with 16 bases of the junction left unmatched. Germline assignment: CDR1 SGHNT and CDR2 YYREEE (reference sequence). This CDR3 has 18 residues. As processed by the authors: By means of reference gene primer amplification, nucleated cell counts were estimated. The repertoire was sequenced with immunoSEQ multiplex PCR; TCRdb's copy has only in-frame clones and lacks some. D and trimming were read from the DNA, whereas the V and J calls and clone size are those reported in that table. This sample carries 200,000 or so clones, around 80% of them seen once, and the ten largest clones take roughly 13%.

The source is a human donor in a cohort sampled during active COVID-19. The sequenced material came from peripheral blood. The genes are TRBV5-4 and TRBJ2-7; 12 bases are a match to TRBD1. CDR3 sequence: CASSLRAPGTGGAWEQYF. The CDR3, as DNA: TGTGCCAGCAGCTTAAGGGCACCCGGGACAGGGGGCGCGTGGGAGCAGTACTTC.